The 9 T cell receptor beta chains in this list originate from one sample, sequenced in a study of cytotoxic CD8 clonotypes in ibrutinib-treated CLL. The data were produced by immunoSEQ multiplex PCR, yet TCRdb's version contains in-frame clones alone and is incomplete. This sample has over 200,000 clones, with roughly 79% found just once. The sequenced sample was PBMCs, obtained after 12 months of ibrutinib treatment. The receptors were sampled from a human donor with chronic lymphocytic leukemia.

The chain joins TRBV29-1 to TRBJ2-7, with 10 nucleotides matching TRBD1. The CDR3 spans 13 residues. CDR1 and CDR2 (germline): SQVTM, ANQGSEA. With V trimmed by 4 bases and J by 6 bases, 6 bases remained unmatched. CDR3 loop: CSVGDRGYGEQYF. The CDR3 bases are TGCAGCGTTGGGGACAGGGGCTACGGCGAGCAGTACTTC.

This clone was counted only a few times. Other DNA sequences from this sample encode an identical CDR3 as well. The J gene is TRBJ2-7, the V gene TRBV28; D is unresolved. The CDR3 spans 11 residues. Germline V gene lookup returns CDR1 MDHEN and CDR2 SYDVKM. The V gene lost 2 bases and the J gene lost 7 bases, with 6 bases spanning the gap. The CDR3 region is CASSLSREQYF. DNA for the CDR3: TGTGCCAGCAGTTTAAGCAGGGAGCAGTACTTC.

J is TRBJ2-7 and V is TRBV11-2, with 7 bases that match TRBD2. Trimming at V came to 4 bases and at J to 2 bases, leaving 11 bases not matched to a gene. The CDR3 has 16 residues. CDR1 is SGHAT and CDR2 is FQNNGV in the germline V gene. In DNA, the CDR3 is TGTGCCAGCAGCTCACATGCCGGACTAGGGGCCTACGAGCAGTACTTC. It is translated as CASSSHAGLGAYEQYF.

J is TRBJ2-5 and V is TRBV7-3, with 9 bases that match TRBD2. The J segment lost 2 bases and the V segment lost 3 bases, leaving 1 base of the junction unmatched. The CDR3 consists of 14 residues. In germline, CDR1 is SGHTA, CDR2 FQGTGA. Here the CDR3 reads CASSLLAGQETQYF. CDR3 nucleotide sequence: TGTGCCAGCAGCTTGCTAGCGGGGCAAGAGACCCAGTACTTC.

This clone was counted a few times. The chain carries TRBV6-5 and TRBJ2-1; the D is unclear. This CDR3 contains 13 residues. Deletions cut 9 bases from V and 0 bases from J, with 9 bases between. CDR1 and CDR2 from the germline V gene are MNHEY and SVGAGI. CDR3 DNA: TGTGCCAGTCGGTGGGGCTCCTACAATGAGCAGTTCTTC. Translated: CASRWGSYNEQFF.

V is TRBV9 and J is TRBJ2-2, with 7 bases aligning to TRBD2. Germline assignment: CDR1 SGDLS and CDR2 YYNGEE. This CDR3 spans 15 amino acids. Losses at the gene ends were 0 bases for V and 3 bases for J; bases not matched to a gene: 2. CDR3 sequence (DNA): TGTGCCAGCAGCGTAGGTAGCGGGTACACCGGGGAGCTGTTTTTT. Its protein is CASSVGSGYTGELFF.

This clone has only a few counts. This CDR3 is CASSLAVGSSYEQYF. In nucleotides, the CDR3 is TGCGCCAGCAGCTTGGCCGTCGGGAGCTCCTACGAGCAGTACTTC. The chain carries TRBV5-1 and TRBJ2-7, with TRBD2 as a possible D gene (6 bases). With 0 bases removed from V and 0 bases from J, the gap between germline ends came to 10 bases. The CDR3 has 15 amino acids. The V gene's germline CDR1 is SGHRS and CDR2 YFSETQ. Full variable domain (outside the CDR3, taken from reference TRBV5-1 and TRBJ2-7): KAGVTQTPRYLIKTRGQQVTLSCSPISGHRSVSWYQQTPGQGLQFLFEYFSETQRNKGNFPGRFSGRQFSNSRSEMNVSTLELGDSALYLCASSLAVGSSYEQYFGPGTRLTVT.

The chain is built from TRBV18 and TRBJ1-2; no firm D call. CDR1 and CDR2 from the germline V gene are KGHSH and LQKENI. Trimming cost V 3 bases and J 4 bases, with 15 bases left between them. There are 15 residues in the CDR3. Here the CDR3 DNA reads TGTGCCAGCTCACCCATCGGGCCCCATCCCTATGGCTACACCTTC. Its translation: CASSPIGPHPYGYTF.

This clone was recorded once. This rearrangement joins TRBV5-1 to TRBJ1-2, with 8 bases lining up with TRBD1. The CDR3 runs 17 residues. V dropped 1 base and J dropped 6; count of bases not matched to a gene: 14. The germline gives CDR1 SGHRS, CDR2 YFSETQ. The CDR3 spells CASSLLSTGVRRDGYTF. CDR3 in DNA: TGCGCCAGCAGCTTGCTATCGACAGGGGTAAGGAGAGATGGCTACACCTTC. The whole variable domain, filled in from reference TRBV5-1 and TRBJ1-2, reads KAGVTQTPRYLIKTRGQQVTLSCSPISGHRSVSWYQQTPGQGLQFLFEYFSETQRNKGNFPGRFSGRQFSNSRSEMNVSTLELGDSALYLCASSLLSTGVRRDGYTFGSGTRLTVV.